This T cell receptor (beta chain) was recorded in a study of T cells after posttransplantation cyclophosphamide. Repertoires were generated with immunoSEQ multiplex PCR, while TCRdb's copy carries only in-frame clones and drops some. The record shows 41,000 or so clones for this sample, with no singletons present. This CDR3 is built from 14 residues. The V end was cut by 3 bases, the J end by 4 bases, with 10 bases between. From germline, CDR1 is MNHEY and CDR2 SMNVEV (reference sequence). General observations from the study: Recipient CMV seropositivity and CMV reactivation strongly tracked TRB clonality. Donor-recipient repertoire similarity was low at 1-2 months, rising over year one. TRB overlap between skin or GI tissue T cells and blood was limited.

The table lists this clone with many counts. No antigen is known for it. The V call is TRBV27, the J call TRBJ1-3, with D maybe TRBD1 (5 bases). This TCR was recovered from a man younger than 45 in good health and a related stem cell transplant donor. Sequencing was performed on PBMCs. CDR3 coding DNA: TGTGCCAGCAGTTTGCGGGGCTCGGGAAACACCATATATTTT. It encodes CASSLRGSGNTIYF.